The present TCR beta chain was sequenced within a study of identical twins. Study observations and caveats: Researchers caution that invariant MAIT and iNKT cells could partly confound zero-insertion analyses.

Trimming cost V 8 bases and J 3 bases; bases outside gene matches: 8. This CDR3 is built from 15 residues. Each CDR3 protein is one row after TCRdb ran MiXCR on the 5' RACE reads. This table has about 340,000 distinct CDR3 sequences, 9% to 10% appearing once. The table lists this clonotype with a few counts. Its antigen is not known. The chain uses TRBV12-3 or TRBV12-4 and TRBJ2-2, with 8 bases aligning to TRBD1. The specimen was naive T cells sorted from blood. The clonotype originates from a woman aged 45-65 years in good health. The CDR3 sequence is CASRSGTGDTGELFF. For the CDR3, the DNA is TGTGCCAGCCGTTCCGGGACAGGCGACACCGGGGAGCTGTTTTTT.